Shown below are 22 T cell receptor beta chains from a single sample sequenced in a study of radiotherapy plus CTLA-4 blockade in lung cancer. Method: immunoSEQ multiplex PCR; TCRdb's copy keeps in-frame clones and lacks some. This table holds about 98,000 clones, 75% to 90% found once. Here the sequenced sample was peripheral blood, taken from a patient treated with radiotherapy plus ipilimumab. The receptors shown here come from a human donor with non-small cell lung cancer who had a partial response to radiotherapy plus ipilimumab.

This clone was picked up a small number of times. The rearrangement uses TRBV19 and TRBJ2-2, with 13 bases that match TRBD2. The CDR3 has 17 residues. In germline, CDR1 is LNHDA, CDR2 SQIVND (reference sequence). V trimming: 2 bases; J trimming: 4 bases; junction bases outside the gene matches: 4. CDR3 in DNA: TGTGCCAGTAGTATACGAGGACTAGCGGGAGCCACCGGGGAGCTGTTTTTT. Translated, it gives CASSIRGLAGATGELFF.

J is TRBJ1-2 and V is TRBV19; D possibly corresponds to TRBD1 (5 bases). The germline V gene encodes CDR1 LNHDA and CDR2 SQIVND (reference sequence). There are 15 residues in the CDR3. V was pared by 2 bases and J by 1 base, with 11 bases between. The CDR3 DNA is TGTGCCAGTAGTATACAGGGAACGGGTAACTATGGCTACACCTTC. Translated, it gives CASSIQGTGNYGYTF.

The rearrangement links TRBV10-3 to TRBJ1-1; D remains unclear. Germline V gene sequence: CDR1 ENHRY, CDR2 SYGVKD. Trimming pared 3 bases from V and 5 bases from J, leaving 10 bases between. This CDR3 is built from 13 residues. The CDR3 DNA sequence: TGTGCCATCAGTGACCCACCCGAGACTGAAGCTTTCTTT. It translates to CAISDPPETEAFF.

The genes are TRBV10-3 and TRBJ2-7, with 8 bases fitting TRBD1. Trimming at V came to 11 bases and at J to 1 base, leaving 7 bases not matched to a gene. Germline CDR1 and CDR2: ENHRY and SYGVKD. There are 13 residues in the CDR3. Here the CDR3 DNA reads TGTGCCTCGTTGGGACAGGCTTCCTACGAGCAGTACTTC. Encoded protein: CASLGQASYEQYF.

The rearrangement joins TRBV7-3 to TRBJ2-1, with D maybe TRBD2 (6 bases). Per the germline V gene, CDR1 is SGHTA and CDR2 is FQGTGA. V was trimmed by 3 bases and J by 5 bases, leaving 11 bases between them. This CDR3 spans 14 amino acids. This CDR3 reads CASSFQGLHNEQFF. The CDR3 DNA follows: TGTGCCAGCAGCTTCCAGGGACTCCACAATGAGCAGTTCTTC.

The genes are TRBV6-5 and TRBJ2-7; D might be TRBD1 (5 bases). Germline CDR1 is MNHEY and CDR2 is SVGAGI. The CDR3 covers 12 residues. Trimming stripped 6 bases from V and 2 bases from J, with 8 bases between. CDR3 amino acids: CASSRVAYEQYF. Written as DNA, the CDR3 is TGTGCCAGCAGCAGGGTTGCCTACGAGCAGTACTTC.

The J gene is TRBJ1-3, the V gene TRBV28; D unclear. Trimming took 4 bases from V and 4 from J, leaving 20 bases between them. The germline V gene has CDR1 MDHEN and CDR2 SYDVKM. The CDR3 extends over 17 amino acids. The CDR3: CASSYPRAGNQGNTIYF. DNA of the CDR3: TGTGCCAGCAGTTACCCTCGGGCCGGGAACCAGGGAAACACCATATATTTT.

This clone was counted between two and nine times. The chain recombines TRBV7-9 with TRBJ2-1; 12 bases are a match to TRBD1. The CDR3 has 15 residues. Germline lookup yields CDR1 SEHNR and CDR2 FQNEAQ (reference sequence). V trimming: 3 bases; J trimming: 5 bases; junction bases outside the gene matches: 2. This CDR3 is CASSLGQGANNEQFF. CDR3 bases: TGTGCCAGCAGCTTGGGACAGGGGGCAAACAATGAGCAGTTCTTC. Variable domain in full (rest from reference TRBV7-9 and TRBJ2-1): DTGVSQNPRHKITKRGQNVTFRCDPISEHNRLYWYRQTLGQGPEFLTYFQNEAQLEKSRLLSDRFSAERPKGSFSTLEIQRTEQGDSAMYLCASSLGQGANNEQFFGPGTRLTVL.

The chain employs TRBV5-4 and TRBJ2-5, with D possibly TRBD2 on 5 matching bases. Germline V CDR1 and CDR2: SGHNT, YYREEE (reference sequence). V lost 4 bases, J lost 3 bases, and 13 bases lay in between. The CDR3 contains 14 residues. CDR3 amino acids: CASSQRTDKETQYF. The CDR3 coding sequence is TGTGCCAGCAGCCAGCGGACTGATAAAGAGACCCAGTACTTC.

The chain is built from TRBV27 and TRBJ1-2; 9 nucleotides line up with TRBD1. V dropped 4 bases and J dropped 5; count of bases not matched to a gene: 11. CDR3 size: 16 residues. Germline-derived CDR1 and CDR2 are MNHEY and SMNVEV (reference sequence). The CDR3 nucleotides read TGTGCCAGCAGTTCCTACAGGGGGCCTGCGAATTATGGCTACACCTTC. Amino acids: CASSSYRGPANYGYTF.

The CDR3 bases are TGTGCCAGCAGCCAGGGGCAGGGTAGAAACACCATATATTTT. It encodes CASSQGQGRNTIYF. The V gene is TRBV4-2, the J gene TRBJ1-3; D perhaps matches TRBD1 (5 bases). Germline CDR1 LGHNA, CDR2 YNFKEQ. The length of the CDR3 is 14 residues. With 3 bases removed from V and 5 bases from J, the gap between germline ends came to 11 bases.

CDR3 in amino acids: CASSLSQGGGKLFF. CDR3 nucleotide sequence: TGTGCCAGCAGCTTAAGTCAGGGAGGAGGGAAACTGTTTTTT. This chain joins TRBV11-2 and TRBJ1-4, with a weak D call TRBD1 (5 bases). V dropped 2 bases and J dropped 11 bases, with 15 bases sitting between them. The CDR3 length is 14 residues. Germline CDR1 is SGHAT and CDR2 is FQNNGV. Combining the CDR3 with reference TRBV11-2 and TRBJ1-4 gives the whole variable domain EAGVAQSPRYKIIEKRQSVAFWCNPISGHATLYWYQQILGQGPKLLIQFQNNGVVDDSQLPKDRFSAERLKGVDSTLKIQPAKLEDSAVYLCASSLSQGGGKLFFGSGTQLSVL.

This clone was counted a single time. This chain uses TRBV6-4 with TRBJ2-5, with 9 bases identical to TRBD1. The J call is doubtful: the DNA matches TRBJ2-7 better. The CDR3 totals 14 residues. The germline gives CDR1 MRHNA, CDR2 SNTAGT. The CDR3 sequence is CASTPPGQGREQYF. The CDR3 region has the DNA TGTGCCAGCACCCCACCGGGACAGGGCCGCGAGCAGTACTTC.

The rearrangement joins TRBV7-2 to TRBJ2-7, with 13 bases that match TRBD2. Trimming cost V 5 bases and J 3 bases; bases outside gene matches: 7. The CDR3 covers 16 residues. Germline CDR1 and CDR2: SGHTA and FQGNSA. The CDR3 here is CASSATSGRGGYEQYF. Written as DNA, the CDR3 is TGTGCCAGCAGCGCAACTAGCGGGAGGGGGGGCTACGAGCAGTACTTC.

This CDR3 is CASSFQGQGIYEQYF. The CDR3 nucleotides are TGTGCCAGCAGTTTCCAGGGACAGGGGATATACGAGCAGTACTTC. This chain links TRBV28 with TRBJ2-7; 10 nucleotides line up with TRBD1. The V and J ends lost 3 bases and 4 bases, in that order; junction bases with no gene match: 6. This CDR3 has 15 residues. Looked up from germline, CDR1 is MDHEN and CDR2 is SYDVKM.

The chain carries TRBV19 and TRBJ1-5; unclear D gene. Germline CDR1 is LNHDA and CDR2 is SQIVND (reference sequence). Trimming cost V 3 bases and J 3 bases, with 12 bases left between them. The CDR3 length is 15 residues. This chain's CDR3 is CASSISSQYNQPQHF. As DNA, the CDR3 is TGTGCCAGTAGTATTTCTTCACAGTACAATCAGCCCCAGCATTTT. Using reference TRBV19 and TRBJ1-5 for the parts outside the CDR3, the full variable domain is DGGITQSPKYLFRKEGQNVTLSCEQNLNHDAMYWYRQDPGQGLRLIYYSQIVNDFQKGDIAEGYSVSREKKESFPLTVTSAQKNPTAFYLCASSISSQYNQPQHFGDGTRLSIL.

V gene TRBV28 combines with J gene TRBJ1-2, with 7 bases that match TRBD1. The CDR3 is 14 amino acids. V was clipped by 6 bases and J by 1 base; unmatched bases: 5. Germline CDR1 reads MDHEN; CDR2 reads SYDVKM. The CDR3 region has the DNA TGTGCCAGCAGCCCGGGACAGAGTAACTATGGCTACACCTTC. Its translation: CASSPGQSNYGYTF.

V is TRBV9 and J is TRBJ2-3; the D gene is possibly TRBD2 (5 bases). V was pared by 0 bases and J by 0 bases, with 14 bases between. This CDR3 has 17 amino acids. Germline V lookup: CDR1 SGDLS, CDR2 YYNGEE. CDR3 DNA: TGTGCCAGCAGCGTAGGGCGGACTTTCTCTAGCACAGATACGCAGTATTTT. This codes for CASSVGRTFSSTDTQYF. The full variable domain, rest sourced from reference TRBV9 and TRBJ2-3, is DSGVTQTPKHLITATGQRVTLRCSPRSGDLSVYWYQQSLDQGLQFLIQYYNGEERAKGNILERFSAQQFPDLHSELNLSSLELGDSALYFCASSVGRTFSSTDTQYFGPGTRLTVL.

The chain uses TRBV11-1 and TRBJ2-1, with 12 bases identical to TRBD2. The CDR3 is 17 residues long. CDR1 is SGHAT, CDR2 FQDESV, per germline (reference sequence). J was trimmed by 7 bases and V by 5 bases; bases with no gene match: 12. This CDR3 is CASSRNLAGGIQNEQFF. For the CDR3, the DNA is TGTGCCAGCAGCCGAAATCTAGCGGGAGGGATACAAAATGAGCAGTTCTTC.

This clone was found a few times. The genes are TRBV10-1 and TRBJ2-3; TRBD1 agrees at 7 bases. The trim removed 9 bases at V and 4 bases at J, leaving 7 bases unmatched. The germline gives CDR1 WNHNN, CDR2 SYGVQD (reference sequence). The CDR3 consists of 13 residues. CDR3 nucleotides: TGCGCCAGTTCCAGGGGGTTGCCAGATACGCAGTATTTT. Translation gives CASSRGLPDTQYF.

The chain employs TRBV23-1 and TRBJ1-1; 7 bases are a match to TRBD1. TRBV23-1 is designated an ORF whose function remains uncertain. The CDR3 runs 13 residues. Trimming at V came to 4 bases and at J to 3 bases, leaving 2 bases not matched to a gene. The CDR3 protein is CASSPGTDTEAFF. The CDR3 DNA sequence: TGCGCCAGCAGTCCAGGGACAGACACTGAAGCTTTCTTT.

The J gene is TRBJ2-7, the V gene TRBV6-1, with 8 bases fitting TRBD1. Trimming at V came to 4 bases and at J to 2 bases, leaving 10 bases not matched to a gene. The CDR3 covers 16 residues. Germline loops: CDR1 MNHNS, CDR2 SASEGT. The CDR3 DNA reads as TGTGCCAGCAGTGCAAAACAGACAGGGGTCCCCTACGAGCAGTACTTC. This gives the protein CASSAKQTGVPYEQYF.